These 24 T cell receptor beta chains originate from one sample sequenced in a study of blood T cell repertoires in COVID-19. Method: immunoSEQ multiplex PCR; TCRdb's copy keeps in-frame clones and lacks some. The data hold some 370,000 clones, with roughly 90% observed a single time. The sample taken for sequencing was peripheral blood. Every receptor here comes from a man in his forties with acute or convalescent COVID-19.

This chain uses TRBV3-1 (or the pseudogene TRBV3-2) with TRBJ1-2, with a tentative D call TRBD1 (5 bases). The V and J ends lost 4 bases and 4 bases respectively, with 13 bases between them. This CDR3 comprises 14 residues. In germline, CDR1 is LGHDT, CDR2 YNNKEL (reference sequence). CDR3 loop: CASSPGTLLYGYTF. The CDR3, as DNA: TGTGCCAGCAGCCCCGGGACTTTACTCTATGGCTACACCTTC.

The chain joins TRBV30 to TRBJ1-2, with no clear D. Trimming shortened V by 1 base and J by 2 bases, and 5 bases separated the two germline ends. CDR1 and CDR2 from the germline V gene are GTSNPN and SVGIG (reference sequence). The CDR3 runs to 12 residues. CDR3 nucleotide sequence: TGTGCCTGGAGTGACTACAACTATGGCTACACCTTC. Translation: CAWSDYNYGYTF.

This chain links TRBV3-1 (or the pseudogene TRBV3-2) with TRBJ1-2; 7 bases line up with TRBD1. V lost 0 bases, J lost 6 bases, and 7 bases stayed unmatched. The CDR3 consists of 15 residues. Per germline, CDR1 LGHDT and CDR2 YNNKEL (reference sequence). CDR3 in DNA: TGTGCCAGCAGCCAAGATCTGACAGGGTCGGATGGCTACACCTTC. As protein: CASSQDLTGSDGYTF.

The J gene is TRBJ2-6, the V gene TRBV7-2, with D unresolved. The CDR3 totals 15 residues. V was shortened by 3 bases and J by 4 bases, with 10 bases between the two germline ends. Germline V lookup: CDR1 SGHTA, CDR2 FQGNSA. The CDR3 spells CASSFSSSGANVLTF. The CDR3 nucleotides are TGTGCCAGCAGCTTTAGCTCATCCGGGGCCAACGTCCTGACTTTC. The variable domain in full, with the rest retrieved from reference TRBV7-2 and TRBJ2-6, is GAGVSQSPSNKVTEKGKDVELRCDPISGHTALYWYRQSLGQGLEFLIYFQGNSAPDKSGLPSDRFSAERTGGSVSTLTIQRTQQEDSAVYLCASSFSSSGANVLTFGAGSRLTVL.

The chain combines TRBV2 with TRBJ2-3; perhaps TRBD2 as D (6 bases). Germline assignment: CDR1 SNHLY and CDR2 FYNNEI. The CDR3 runs 11 residues. V shed 5 bases and J shed 10 bases, with 10 bases lying between them. As DNA, the CDR3 is TGTGCCAGCAGTTGGGACTCACCGCAGTATTTT. Amino acids: CASSWDSPQYF.

This clone was counted a single time. The chain joins TRBV21-1 to TRBJ2-4; the table gives TRBD2 as D, unverified against the DNA. TRBV21-1 is designated a pseudogene. CDR3 length: 20 residues. For the CDR3, the DNA is TGTGCCAGCAGCAAAGGGCGGGGATTTTTACGGGGGACTGGGGAAAACATTCAGTACTTC. This encodes CASSKGRGFLRGTGENIQYF.

The chain recombines TRBV7-6 with TRBJ1-6, with D maybe TRBD1 (5 bases). The CDR3 is made up of 15 amino acids. Germline lookup yields CDR1 SGHVS and CDR2 FNYEAQ. Deletions cut 2 bases from V and 6 bases from J, with 11 bases between. CDR3 sequence (DNA): TGTGCCAGCAGCTTACGGGGAGGGACTAATTCACCCCTCCACTTT. It codes for CASSLRGGTNSPLHF.

The V call is TRBV3-1 (or the pseudogene TRBV3-2), the J call TRBJ2-7; D gene ambiguous. This CDR3 contains 14 residues. Trimming shortened V by 1 base and J by 1 base, and 8 bases separated the two germline ends. Germline values: CDR1 LGHDT, CDR2 YNNKEL (reference sequence). In DNA, the CDR3 is TGTGCCAGCAGCCAAGGGGCATTTTCCTACGAGCAGTACTTC. Protein: CASSQGAFSYEQYF.

The chain uses TRBV6-6 and TRBJ2-5, with a tentative D call TRBD1 (6 bases). The CDR3 contains 18 residues. Per the germline V gene, CDR1 is MNHNY and CDR2 is SVGAGI (reference sequence). V shed 5 bases and J shed 9 bases, with 31 bases lying between them. CDR3 DNA sequence: TGTGCCAGCAGTCACCCATCCAGGGGCAGCCTGGTGTTTGGGGCCCAGTACTTC. This gives the protein CASSHPSRGSLVFGAQYF.

The chain recombines TRBV6-2 or TRBV6-3 with TRBJ1-6; 8 positions agree with TRBD1. The CDR3 contains 15 residues. Per the germline V gene, CDR1 is MNHEY and CDR2 is SVGEGT. Germline trimming cut 4 bases from V and 3 bases from J; bases unmatched to any gene: 2. CDR3 DNA: TGTGCCAGCAGTTGGGGACAGGACTATAATTCACCCCTCCACTTT. Translation: CASSWGQDYNSPLHF.

In this sample, this clone turned up a few times. The rearrangement uses TRBV6-6 and TRBJ1-2, with 7 bases identical to TRBD1. Unmatched junction bases numbered 12, after V lost 4 bases and J lost 7 bases. The CDR3 totals 15 residues. Germline CDR1 and CDR2: MNHNY and SVGAGI (reference sequence). CDR3 amino acids: CASSFKTGPGGGYTF. CDR3 bases: TGTGCCAGCAGTTTTAAGACAGGGCCCGGCGGTGGCTACACCTTC.

V gene TRBV14 combines with J gene TRBJ2-7; D not certain. The CDR3 runs to 16 residues. Trimming left V 0 bases short and J 0 bases short, with 12 bases between. Germline V gene sequence: CDR1 SGHDN, CDR2 FVKESK. The CDR3 nucleotides are TGTGCCAGCAGCCAAGACGCGGCGGAAAGCTCCTACGAGCAGTACTTC. As protein: CASSQDAAESSYEQYF.

In this sample, this clone turned up once. The J gene is TRBJ2-5, the V gene TRBV25-1; D remains ambiguous. The germline V gene encodes CDR1 MGHDK and CDR2 SYGVNS. There are 13 residues in the CDR3. V was pared by 1 base and J by 4 bases, with 7 bases between. The CDR3 DNA follows: TGTGCCAGCAGTGAATTCTCTCGAGAGACCCAGTACTTC. It encodes CASSEFSRETQYF.

In nucleotides, the CDR3 is TGCGCCAGCAGCCAACGGGTTATGAACACTGAAGCTTTCTTT. Amino acids: CASSQRVMNTEAFF. The chain has TRBV4-1 and TRBJ1-1; D unclear. V was pared by 2 bases and J by 0 bases, with 7 bases between. Germline CDR1 MGHRA, CDR2 YSYEKL. The CDR3 has 14 amino acids.

The chain carries TRBV10-3 and TRBJ1-2; D might be TRBD1 (6 bases). The CDR3 runs to 15 residues. Per the germline V gene, CDR1 is ENHRY and CDR2 is SYGVKD. The V gene lost 11 bases and the J gene lost 9 bases, with 28 bases spanning the gap. CDR3 DNA: TGTGCCTCCCGGGACACCGATGTACTAACTATGCGCTACACCTTC. Amino acids: CASRDTDVLTMRYTF.

The V call is TRBV6-2 or TRBV6-3, the J call TRBJ2-2; D not certain. CDR3 length equals 12 residues. V lost 6 bases to trimming and J lost 4 bases, with 6 bases between them. Germline assignment: CDR1 MNHEY and CDR2 SVGEGT. CDR3 nucleotide sequence: TGTGCCAGCAGCAGAGGCACCGGGGAGCTGTTTTTT. Amino acids: CASSRGTGELFF.

The chain uses TRBV11-2 and TRBJ1-1; D call uncertain. Trimming removed 0 bases from V and 7 bases from J, with 9 bases in between. The germline V gene encodes CDR1 SGHAT and CDR2 FQNNGV. The CDR3 totals 13 residues. In DNA, the CDR3 is TGTGCCAGCAGCTTAGATGTGTCAGTTGAAGCTTTCTTT. It codes for CASSLDVSVEAFF.

This chain links TRBV28 with TRBJ1-2, with 10 positions matching TRBD1. J lost 8 bases, V lost 10 bases, and 10 bases had no gene match. From germline, CDR1 is MDHEN and CDR2 SYDVKM. The CDR3 is made up of 13 amino acids. DNA of the CDR3: TGTGCCATTACGGAACGGACAGGGGGGGGCTACACCTTC. Its protein product is CAITERTGGGYTF.

The chain combines TRBV12-3 or TRBV12-4 with TRBJ2-3; D remains ambiguous. The V and J ends lost 7 bases and 3 bases respectively, with 8 bases between them. This CDR3 spans 12 amino acids. In DNA form, the CDR3 reads TGTGCCAGCAACCTAGAAACAGATACGCAGTATTTT. Amino acids: CASNLETDTQYF.

The CDR3 here is CASSRTAENTEAFF. CDR3 in DNA: TGCGCCAGCAGCCGGACTGCAGAAAACACTGAAGCTTTCTTT. V is TRBV5-1 and J is TRBJ1-1; D call uncertain. The CDR3 spans 14 residues. The germline V gene encodes CDR1 SGHRS and CDR2 YFSETQ. V was pared by 4 bases and J by 2 bases, with 12 bases between.

V gene TRBV19 combines with J gene TRBJ1-1; D is unclear. CDR1 LNHDA and CDR2 SQIVND come from the germline V gene (reference sequence). Trimming removed 3 bases from V and 7 bases from J, with 12 bases in between. This CDR3 spans 13 amino acids. CDR3 DNA: TGTGCCAGTAGTATTGGCGGCGCCCTTGAAGCTTTCTTT. Translating gives CASSIGGALEAFF.

The genes are TRBV28 and TRBJ2-1; 9 positions match TRBD1. The germline CDR1 and CDR2 sequences are MDHEN and SYDVKM. CDR3 length equals 15 residues. The junction had 6 bases not matched to a gene; V was cut back by 7 bases and J by 2 bases. The CDR3, as DNA: TGTGCCAGCACCCTAGGGACAGGGCCCTACAATGAGCAGTTCTTC. Translation gives CASTLGTGPYNEQFF.

The chain carries TRBV9 and TRBJ2-5; 8 bases are a match to TRBD1. V was pared by 0 bases and J by 4 bases, with 5 bases of the junction left unmatched. The CDR3 contains 15 residues. The germline gives CDR1 SGDLS, CDR2 YYNGEE. The CDR3 region is CASSVDTGGGETQYF. The CDR3 DNA is TGTGCCAGCAGCGTAGACACAGGGGGTGGAGAGACCCAGTACTTC.

The V and J genes are TRBV2 and TRBJ2-2; 7 bases align to TRBD1. Trimming took 0 bases from V and 5 from J; bases not matched to a gene: 6. Germline-derived CDR1 and CDR2 are SNHLY and FYNNEI. The CDR3 has 16 residues. The CDR3 here is CASSEALIQGTGELFF. The CDR3 region has the DNA TGTGCCAGCAGTGAAGCGCTTATACAGGGGACCGGGGAGCTGTTTTTT.